This TCR beta chain was sequenced during a study of blood T cell repertoires in COVID-19. On the study more broadly: Whether acute or convalescent, the COVID-19 samples came from the United States, Italy and Spain. The analysed material was cDNA or gDNA that came from T cells, B-cell-depleted T cells, or PBMCs.

In the study's own analysis: Researchers report that nucleated cell counts were estimated from reference gene primer amplification. Here immunoSEQ multiplex PCR was the method, and the copy in TCRdb shows in-frame clones only, minus some. V and J calls and clone size follow that table, whereas D and trimming were derived from the DNA. The sample has 75,000 to 100,000 clones, approximately 90% seen once; the top ten hold 3.5% to 5.5%. CDR3 length equals 14 residues. Unmatched junction bases numbered 4, after V lost 3 bases and J lost 5 bases. Germline loops: CDR1 LGHDT, CDR2 YNNKEL (reference sequence).

Sequenced: peripheral blood. The chain is built from TRBV3-1 (or the pseudogene TRBV3-2) and TRBJ2-3; 8 bases are shared with TRBD2. This clonotype was obtained from a man aged 65 to 85 with acute or convalescent COVID-19. The CDR3 bases are TGTGCCAGCAGCCAGGAGACTAGCGAAGATACGCAGTATTTT. Translated: CASSQETSEDTQYF.